This T cell receptor beta chain was found in a study of cytomegalovirus exposure and HLA in healthy donors. About the research overall: There were 100 million to 130 million unique TCR beta sequences, drawn from approximately 190 million T cells, in an earlier analysis. The study, taken as a whole, reports: Rare TCR sequences dominated, though some public TCRs recurred in many donors. Reports credit the classifier with highly specific, highly sensitive diagnosis of cytomegalovirus status.

From germline, CDR1 is MNHEY and CDR2 SMNVEV (reference sequence). The V end lost 10 bases, the J end lost 2 bases, and 18 bases lay between the germline ends. This CDR3 contains 14 residues. About this clone: The antigen remains unidentified.

The PCR contained 60 Vbeta and 13 Jbeta primers. The data were produced by immunoSEQ multiplex PCR, yet TCRdb's version contains in-frame clones alone and is incomplete. Among 150,000 to 200,000 clones, 75% to 85% were seen once, and the ten largest hold approximately 1.3%. Samples came from healthy bone marrow donors. The chain recombines TRBV27 with TRBJ2-7; the D gene is possibly TRBD1 (5 bases). This TCR derives from a woman younger than 45 in good health and CMV-seropositive. Source material: PBMCs. CDR3 DNA sequence: TGTGCCACGGCCCAAAGGGGTTTGACCTACGAGCAGTACTTC. This translates into CATAQRGLTYEQYF.